In this sample, the clone carrying this T cell receptor (beta chain) turned up once. What it recognizes is unknown. These data come from a study of shared clonotypes between healthy human individuals. General study findings and limits: Only a few donors were included, so the genetic and exposure-history diversity represented was limited. Clonotypes that were shared across a handful of donors made up around 5.5% of naive CD4 clonotypes.

The donors, all of them Caucasian adults, lived in Nashville, Tennessee. Clones were read by immunoSEQ multiplex PCR, and TCRdb kept only the in-frame ones, dropping some. The sample gives roughly 2.6 million clones, 85% to 95% of which show up once; 0.11% to 0.15% is in the top ten. J was trimmed by 6 bases and V by 0 bases; bases with no gene match: 5. Germline V CDR1 and CDR2: SGHVS, FQNEAQ. CDR3 length: 17 amino acids. The sample consisted of naive CD4+ T cells sorted from blood. Subset noted: CD45RA+ positively selected. This sequence was found in a young man in good health. The chain recombines TRBV7-8 with TRBJ2-1; 13 bases map to TRBD2. DNA of the CDR3: TGTGCCAGCAGCTTAGCGGCCGGGACTAGCGGGATCAATGAGCAGTTCTTC. This encodes CASSLAAGTSGINEQFF.